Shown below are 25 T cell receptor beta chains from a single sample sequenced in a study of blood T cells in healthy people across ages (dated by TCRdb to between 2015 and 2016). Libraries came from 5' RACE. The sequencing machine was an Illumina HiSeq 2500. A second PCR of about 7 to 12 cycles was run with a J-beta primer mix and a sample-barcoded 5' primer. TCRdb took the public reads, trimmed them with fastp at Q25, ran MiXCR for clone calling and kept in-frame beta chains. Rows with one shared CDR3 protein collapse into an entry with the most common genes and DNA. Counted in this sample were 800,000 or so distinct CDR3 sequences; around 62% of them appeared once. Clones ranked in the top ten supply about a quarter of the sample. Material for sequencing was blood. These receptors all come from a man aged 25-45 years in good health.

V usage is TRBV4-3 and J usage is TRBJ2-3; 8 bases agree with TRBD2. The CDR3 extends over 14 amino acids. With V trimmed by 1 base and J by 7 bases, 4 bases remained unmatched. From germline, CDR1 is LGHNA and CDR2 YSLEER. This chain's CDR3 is CASSQGRGGYTQYF. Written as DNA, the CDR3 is TGCGCCAGCAGCCAAGGTCGGGGGGGGTATACGCAGTATTTT.

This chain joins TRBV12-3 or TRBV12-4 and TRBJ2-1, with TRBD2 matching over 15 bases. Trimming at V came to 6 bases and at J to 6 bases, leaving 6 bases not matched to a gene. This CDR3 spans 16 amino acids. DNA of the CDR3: TGTGCCAGCAGCGGGACTAGCGGGGGGCTAGGCAATGAGCAGTTCTTC. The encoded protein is CASSGTSGGLGNEQFF.

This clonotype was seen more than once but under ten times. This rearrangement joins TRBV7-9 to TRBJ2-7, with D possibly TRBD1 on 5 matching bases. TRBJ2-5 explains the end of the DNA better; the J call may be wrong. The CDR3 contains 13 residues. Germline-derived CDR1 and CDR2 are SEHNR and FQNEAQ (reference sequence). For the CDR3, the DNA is TGTGCCAGCAGCTCCTCAGGGCACGAGACCCAGTACTTC. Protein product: CASSSSGHETQYF.

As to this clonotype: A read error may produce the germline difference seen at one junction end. CDR3 protein: CAASDPPTGINEKLFF. In nucleotides, the CDR3 is TGTGCCGCCAGTGATCCCCCTACAGGGATTAATGAAAAACTGTTTTTT. The rearrangement joins TRBV24-1 to TRBJ1-4, with D perhaps matching TRBD1 (6 bases). The germline V gene encodes CDR1 KGHDR and CDR2 SFDVKD. This CDR3 is 16 amino acids long.

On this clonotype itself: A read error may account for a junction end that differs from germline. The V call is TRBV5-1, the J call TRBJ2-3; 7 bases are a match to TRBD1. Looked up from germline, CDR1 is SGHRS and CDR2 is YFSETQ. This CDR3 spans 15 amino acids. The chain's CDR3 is CAGSSRDSGTDTQYF. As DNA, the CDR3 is TGCGCCGGCAGCTCTCGGGACAGCGGAACAGATACGCAGTATTTT.

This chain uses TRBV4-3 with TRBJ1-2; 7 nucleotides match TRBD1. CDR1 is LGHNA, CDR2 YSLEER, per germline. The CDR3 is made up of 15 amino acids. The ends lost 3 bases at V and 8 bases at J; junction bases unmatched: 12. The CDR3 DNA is TGCGCCAGCAGCCAGCGACCACAGGGGACTGAGGGCTACACCTTC. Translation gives CASSQRPQGTEGYTF.

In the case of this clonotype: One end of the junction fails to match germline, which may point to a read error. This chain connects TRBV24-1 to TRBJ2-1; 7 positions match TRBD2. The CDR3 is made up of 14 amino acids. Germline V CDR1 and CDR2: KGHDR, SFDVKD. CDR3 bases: TGTGCCACCAGTGATCGTAGACTAGCCAATGGGCAGTTCTTC. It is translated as CATSDRRLANGQFF.

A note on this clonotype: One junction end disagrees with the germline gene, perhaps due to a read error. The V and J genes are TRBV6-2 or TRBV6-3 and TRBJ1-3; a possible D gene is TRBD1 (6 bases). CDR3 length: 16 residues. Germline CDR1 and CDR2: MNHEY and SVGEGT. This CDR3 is CANSYSSGGYGNTIYF. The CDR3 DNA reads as TGTGCCAACAGTTACTCATCCGGGGGCTACGGAAACACCATATATTTT.

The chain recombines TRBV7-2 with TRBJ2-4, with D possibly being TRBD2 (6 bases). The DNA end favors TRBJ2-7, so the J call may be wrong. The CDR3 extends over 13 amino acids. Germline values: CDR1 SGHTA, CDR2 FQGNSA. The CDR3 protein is CASSSGLPDEQYF. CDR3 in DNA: TGTGCCAGCAGTTCGGGACTCCCTGACGAGCAGTACTTC.

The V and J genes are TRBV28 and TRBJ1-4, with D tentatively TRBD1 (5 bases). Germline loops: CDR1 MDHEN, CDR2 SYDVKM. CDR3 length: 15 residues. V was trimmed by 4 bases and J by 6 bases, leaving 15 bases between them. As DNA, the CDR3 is TGTGCCAGCAGTTCAGCAGGGATAGTTGATGAAAAACTGTTTTTT. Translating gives CASSSAGIVDEKLFF.

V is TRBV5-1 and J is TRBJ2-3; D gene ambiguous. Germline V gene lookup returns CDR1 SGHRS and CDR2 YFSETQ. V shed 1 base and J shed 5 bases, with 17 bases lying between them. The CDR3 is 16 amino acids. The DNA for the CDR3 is TGCGCCAGCAGCTTGTCTCGACTGGGATTGGGAGATACGCAGTATTTT. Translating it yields CASSLSRLGLGDTQYF.

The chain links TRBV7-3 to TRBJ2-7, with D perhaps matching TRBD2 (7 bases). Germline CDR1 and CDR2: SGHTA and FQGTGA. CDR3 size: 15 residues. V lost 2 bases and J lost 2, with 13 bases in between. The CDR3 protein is CASSLSGGLAYEQYF. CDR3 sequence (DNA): TGTGCCAGCAGCTTATCCGGGGGGCTCGCCTACGAGCAGTACTTC.

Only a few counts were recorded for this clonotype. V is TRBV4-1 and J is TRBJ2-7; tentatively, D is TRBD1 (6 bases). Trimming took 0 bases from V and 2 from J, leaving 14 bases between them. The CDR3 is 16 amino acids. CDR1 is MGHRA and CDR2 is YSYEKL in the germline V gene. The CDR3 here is CASSQDPRDTTYEQYF. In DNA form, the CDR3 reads TGCGCCAGCAGCCAAGATCCCCGGGACACTACCTACGAGCAGTACTTC.

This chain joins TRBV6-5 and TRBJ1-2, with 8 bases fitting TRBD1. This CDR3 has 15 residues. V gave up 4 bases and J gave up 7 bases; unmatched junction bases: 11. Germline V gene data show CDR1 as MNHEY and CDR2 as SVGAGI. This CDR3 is CASSWGQGATCGYTF. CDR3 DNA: TGTGCCAGCAGTTGGGGGCAGGGGGCGACCTGTGGCTACACCTTC.

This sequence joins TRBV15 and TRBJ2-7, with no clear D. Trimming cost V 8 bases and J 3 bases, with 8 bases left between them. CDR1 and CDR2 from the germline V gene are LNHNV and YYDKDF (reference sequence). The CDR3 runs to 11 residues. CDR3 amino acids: CATFDNYEQYF. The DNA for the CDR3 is TGTGCCACCTTCGATAACTACGAGCAGTACTTC.

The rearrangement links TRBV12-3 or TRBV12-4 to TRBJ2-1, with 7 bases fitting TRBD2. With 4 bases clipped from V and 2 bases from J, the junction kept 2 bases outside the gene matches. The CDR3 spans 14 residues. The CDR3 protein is CASSSLAAYNEQFF. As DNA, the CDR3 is TGTGCCAGCAGTTCCCTAGCGGCCTACAATGAGCAGTTCTTC.

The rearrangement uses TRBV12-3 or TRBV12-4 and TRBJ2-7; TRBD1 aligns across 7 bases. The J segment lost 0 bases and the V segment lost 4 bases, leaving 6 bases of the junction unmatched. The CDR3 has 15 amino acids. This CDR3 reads CASSSSQGISYEQYF. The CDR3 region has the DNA TGTGCCAGCAGTTCCTCACAGGGGATCTCCTACGAGCAGTACTTC.

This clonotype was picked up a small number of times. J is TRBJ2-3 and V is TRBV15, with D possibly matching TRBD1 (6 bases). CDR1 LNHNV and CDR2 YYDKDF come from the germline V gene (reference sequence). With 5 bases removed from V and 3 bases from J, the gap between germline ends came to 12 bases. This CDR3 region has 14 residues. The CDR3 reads CATSVPRGTDTQYF. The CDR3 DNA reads TGTGCCACCAGCGTCCCTAGGGGGACAGATACGCAGTATTTT.

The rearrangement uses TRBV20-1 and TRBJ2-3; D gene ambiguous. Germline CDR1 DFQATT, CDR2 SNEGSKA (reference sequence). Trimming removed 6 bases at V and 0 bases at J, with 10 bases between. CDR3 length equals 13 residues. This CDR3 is CSASGPSTDTQYF. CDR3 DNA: TGCAGTGCCTCCGGGCCTAGCACAGATACGCAGTATTTT.

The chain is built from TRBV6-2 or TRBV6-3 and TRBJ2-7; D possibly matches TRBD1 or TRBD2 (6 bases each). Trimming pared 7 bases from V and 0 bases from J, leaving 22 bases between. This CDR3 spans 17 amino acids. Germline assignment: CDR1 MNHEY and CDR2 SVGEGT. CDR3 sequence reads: CASIGERSGAHSYEQYF. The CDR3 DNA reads TGTGCCAGCATAGGCGAACGTTCGGGGGCCCACTCCTACGAGCAGTACTTC.

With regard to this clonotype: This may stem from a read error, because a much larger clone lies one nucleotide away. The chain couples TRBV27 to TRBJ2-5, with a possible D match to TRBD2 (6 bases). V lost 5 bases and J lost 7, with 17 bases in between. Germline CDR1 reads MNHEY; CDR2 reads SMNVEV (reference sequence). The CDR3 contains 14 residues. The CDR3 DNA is TGTGCCAGCAGTCCACCGGGACTGCCTTCGACCCAGTACTTC. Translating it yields CASSPPGLPSTQYF.

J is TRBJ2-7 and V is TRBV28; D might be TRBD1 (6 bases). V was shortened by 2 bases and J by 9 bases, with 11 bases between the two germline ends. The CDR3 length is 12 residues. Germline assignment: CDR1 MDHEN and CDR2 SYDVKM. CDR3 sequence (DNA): TGTGCCAGCAGTTTACTACAGGGTGGGCAGTACTTC. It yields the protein CASSLLQGGQYF.

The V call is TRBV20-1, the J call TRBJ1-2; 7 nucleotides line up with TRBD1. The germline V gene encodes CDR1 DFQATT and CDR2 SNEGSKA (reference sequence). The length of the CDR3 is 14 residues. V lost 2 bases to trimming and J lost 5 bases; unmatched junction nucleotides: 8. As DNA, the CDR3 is TGCAGTGCTAGAATGGTGGACAGGAGGTATGGCTACACCTTC. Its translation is CSARMVDRRYGYTF.

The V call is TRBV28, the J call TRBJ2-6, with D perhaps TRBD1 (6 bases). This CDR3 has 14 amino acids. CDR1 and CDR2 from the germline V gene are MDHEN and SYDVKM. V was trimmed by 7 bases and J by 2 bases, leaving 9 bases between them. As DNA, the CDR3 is TGTGCCAGCATCCACAGGGCTGGGGCCAACGTCCTGACTTTC. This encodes CASIHRAGANVLTF. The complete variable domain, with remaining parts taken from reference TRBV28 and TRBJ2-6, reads DVKVTQSSRYLVKRTGEKVFLECVQDMDHENMFWYRQDPGLGLRLIYFSYDVKMKEKGDIPEGYSVSREKKERFSLILESASTNQTSMYLCASIHRAGANVLTFGAGSRLTVL.

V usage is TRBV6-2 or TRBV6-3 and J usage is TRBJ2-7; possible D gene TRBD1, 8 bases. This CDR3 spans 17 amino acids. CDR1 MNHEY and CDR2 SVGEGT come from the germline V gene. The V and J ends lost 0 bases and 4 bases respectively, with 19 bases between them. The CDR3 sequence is CASSYSSGTGVGYEQYF. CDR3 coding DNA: TGTGCCAGCAGTTACTCGAGCGGGACAGGAGTCGGGTACGAGCAGTACTTC.